These 7 T cell receptor beta chains were sequenced from one sample in a study of shared clonotypes between healthy human individuals. Method: immunoSEQ multiplex PCR; TCRdb's copy keeps in-frame clones and lacks some. Among hundreds of thousands of clones, around four fifths were seen once, and the ten largest hold around 2%. Sample: memory CD4+ T cells sorted from blood. Subset indicated: CD45RA-negative fraction. All receptors derive from a woman aged 25 to 45 in good health.

The J gene is TRBJ2-7, the V gene TRBV27; 11 bases are shared with TRBD1. The CDR3 covers 13 residues. CDR1 is MNHEY, CDR2 SMNVEV, per germline (reference sequence). Unmatched junction bases numbered 4, after V lost 5 bases and J lost 7 bases. The CDR3 spells CASSRGTGGEQYF. The CDR3 nucleotides are TGTGCCAGCAGTAGGGGGACAGGGGGTGAGCAGTACTTC.

The V gene is TRBV28, the J gene TRBJ1-3; D gene uncertain. Per germline, CDR1 MDHEN and CDR2 SYDVKM. CDR3 size: 13 residues. Trimming removed 4 bases at V and 5 bases at J, with 9 bases between. Here the CDR3 DNA reads TGTGCCAGCAGTTCACCCCTCAGAAACACCATATATTTT. Translated: CASSSPLRNTIYF.

The chain recombines TRBV5-4 with TRBJ2-1; tentatively, D is TRBD1 or TRBD2 (6 bases each). With 1 base removed from V and 6 bases from J, the gap between germline ends came to 11 bases. Germline assignment: CDR1 SGHNT and CDR2 YYREEE (reference sequence). The CDR3 extends over 14 amino acids. The CDR3 DNA reads as TGTGCCAGCAGCTTGTTTGAGGGGGGCAATGAGCAGTTCTTC. Protein sequence: CASSLFEGGNEQFF.

This clone was observed a few times. V usage is TRBV5-6 and J usage is TRBJ1-2; D perhaps matches TRBD1 (5 bases). This CDR3 comprises 12 residues. Trimming took off 3 bases at V and 4 bases at J, with 7 bases between the two ends. CDR1 is SGHDT, CDR2 YYEEEE, per germline. The CDR3 protein is CASSSGSYGYTF. CDR3 coding DNA: TGTGCCAGCAGCTCAGGGTCCTATGGCTACACCTTC.

The rearrangement joins TRBV28 to TRBJ2-7; maybe TRBD1 (6 bases). This CDR3 is built from 12 residues. Trimming cost V 1 base and J 6 bases, with 7 bases left between them. CDR1 and CDR2 from the germline V gene are MDHEN and SYDVKM. Written as DNA, the CDR3 is TGTGCCAGCAGTTTATTACAGGGCGAGCAGTACTTC. It translates to CASSLLQGEQYF.

This chain uses TRBV11-2 with TRBJ2-3, with D hard to call. From germline, CDR1 is SGHAT and CDR2 FQNNGV. The germline V and J ends were trimmed by 5 bases and 5 bases, with 14 bases remaining between them. This CDR3 region has 14 residues. This chain's CDR3 is CASSPRTVGDTQYF. CDR3 bases: TGTGCCAGCAGCCCCCGGACCGTAGGAGATACGCAGTATTTT.

The chain employs TRBV5-1 and TRBJ2-7, with TRBD1 matching 9 bases. Germline loops: CDR1 SGHRS, CDR2 YFSETQ. Trimming removed 4 bases from V and 5 bases from J; junction bases left unmatched: 10. CDR3 length: 15 residues. The CDR3: CASSRAGQGYDEQYF. CDR3 bases: TGCGCCAGCAGCCGGGCGGGACAGGGTTACGACGAGCAGTACTTC.